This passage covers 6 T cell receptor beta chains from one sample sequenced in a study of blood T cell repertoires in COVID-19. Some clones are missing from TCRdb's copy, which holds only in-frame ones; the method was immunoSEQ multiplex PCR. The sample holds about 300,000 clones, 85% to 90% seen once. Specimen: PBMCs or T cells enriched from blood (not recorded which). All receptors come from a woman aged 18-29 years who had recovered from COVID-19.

In DNA form, the CDR3 reads TGTGCCAGCAGTCTACATCGGACAGGAAAGAACACTGAAGCTTTCTTT. Residues: CASSLHRTGKNTEAFF. The rearrangement joins TRBV2 to TRBJ1-1; 7 positions agree with TRBD1. The CDR3 totals 16 residues. In germline, CDR1 is SNHLY, CDR2 FYNNEI. J was trimmed by 1 base and V by 5 bases; bases with no gene match: 10. The whole variable domain, filled in from reference TRBV2 and TRBJ1-1, reads EPEVTQTPSHQVTQMGQEVILRCVPISNHLYFYWYRQILGQKVEFLVSFYNNEISEKSEIFDDQFSVERPDGSNFTLKIRSTKLEDSAMYFCASSLHRTGKNTEAFFGQGTRLTVV.

Written as DNA, the CDR3 is TGCAGTGCTAGTGGCGGGAGATACTCCTACGAGCAGTACTTC. Residues: CSASGGRYSYEQYF. The chain has TRBV20-1 and TRBJ2-7; 7 bases are a match to TRBD2. The CDR3 sequence is 14 residues long. Trimming cost V 3 bases and J 0 bases; bases outside gene matches: 5. Germline CDR1 DFQATT, CDR2 SNEGSKA (reference sequence).

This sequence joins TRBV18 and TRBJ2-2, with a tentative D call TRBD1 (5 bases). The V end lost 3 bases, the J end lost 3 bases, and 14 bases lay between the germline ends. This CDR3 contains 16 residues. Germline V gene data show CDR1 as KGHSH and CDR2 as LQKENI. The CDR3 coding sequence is TGTGCCAGCTCACCTATGGACATGCGGTACACCGGGGAGCTGTTTTTT. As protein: CASSPMDMRYTGELFF.

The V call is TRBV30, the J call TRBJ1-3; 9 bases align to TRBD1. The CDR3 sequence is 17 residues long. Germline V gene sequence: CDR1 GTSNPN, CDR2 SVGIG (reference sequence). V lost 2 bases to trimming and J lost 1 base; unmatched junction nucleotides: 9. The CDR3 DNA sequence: TGTGCCTGGAGTCCCCACCGGGACAGGGAGTCTGGAAACACCATATATTTT. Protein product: CAWSPHRDRESGNTIYF.

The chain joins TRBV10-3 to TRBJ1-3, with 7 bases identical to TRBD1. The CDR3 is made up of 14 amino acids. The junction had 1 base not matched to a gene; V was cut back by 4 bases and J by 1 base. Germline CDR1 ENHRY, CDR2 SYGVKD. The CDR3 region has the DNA TGTGCCATCAGTGGACAGGGTTCTGGAAACACCATATATTTT. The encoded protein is CAISGQGSGNTIYF.

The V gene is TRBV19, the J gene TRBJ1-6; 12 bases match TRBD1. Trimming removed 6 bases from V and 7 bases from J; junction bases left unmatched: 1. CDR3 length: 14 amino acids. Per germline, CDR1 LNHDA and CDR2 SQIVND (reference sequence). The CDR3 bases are TGTGCCAGTAGAGGGACAGGGGGCAATTCACCCCTCCACTTT. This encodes CASRGTGGNSPLHF.